These T cell receptor beta chains were read from a single sample in a study of cytomegalovirus exposure and HLA in healthy donors. Produced via immunoSEQ multiplex PCR; TCRdb's table is partial and in-frame only. The repertoire includes some 200,000 clones, 82% of them detected once, and less than 3.5% sits in the top ten. The sample comprised PBMCs. These receptors all come from a woman aged 40 to 50 in good health and CMV-seronegative. Both conserved end residues are part of each CDR3. A D gene is named only where the DNA matches it firmly. The size of a clone is reported for some rows only, either as once, few or many, or as a class for expanded clones.

TRBV5-6	NA	NA	TRBJ1-2	TGTGCCAGCAGGCGTGGCGGGAGGGGTTATGGCTACACCTTC	CASRRGGRGYGYTF
TRBV19	TRBD2	NA	TRBJ2-1	TGTGCCAGTAGTATTCCTAGCGGGAGGGCAGGGGAGCAGTTCTTC	CASSIPSGRAGEQFF
TRBV7-9	TRBD2	once	TRBJ2-1	TGTGCCAGCAGCTTAGTTTTTGGTAGCGGGATGGATGAGCAGTTCTTC	CASSLVFGSGMDEQFF
TRBV30	NA	NA	TRBJ2-5	TGTGCCTGGAGTGTAGGTGGCCCCAGGGGCAAGACCCAGTACTTC	CAWSVGGPRGKTQYF
TRBV6-4	TRBD2	few	TRBJ2-3	TGTGCCAGCAGTGAGACAGCGGGAGCCACAGATACGCAGTATTTT	CASSETAGATDTQYF
TRBV2	NA	NA	TRBJ2-7	TGTGCCAGCAGTCCGCGGCCCTGGCTGTCTAGCTCCTACGAGCAGTACTTC	CASSPRPWLSSSYEQYF
TRBV7-9	TRBD1	NA	TRBJ2-5	TGTGCCAGCAGCCTTACAGGGGGCCAAGAGACCCAGTACTTC	CASSLTGGQETQYF
TRBV7-8	TRBD2	NA	TRBJ2-1	TGTGCCAGCAGCATTTGGACTAGCGGGAGGGCCGCTGAGCAGTTCTTC	CASSIWTSGRAAEQFF
TRBV4-1	NA	NA	TRBJ2-1	TGCGCCAGCAGCCCCCGGGACTCCGGGGTCGATGAGCAGTTCTTC	CASSPRDSGVDEQFF
TRBV29-1	TRBD1	NA	TRBJ2-1	TGCAGCGTTACCCGCCGGGACAGGGTCTTCAATGAGCAGTTCTTC	CSVTRRDRVFNEQFF
TRBV6-5	TRBD2	NA	TRBJ2-2	TGTGCCAGCAGTTACCGGACTAGCGCTTCCACCGGGGAGCTGTTTTTT	CASSYRTSASTGELFF
TRBV7-3	NA	NA	TRBJ1-2	TGTGCCAGCAGCTTAACGGTTCAGGGTAGAAACTATGGCTACACCTTC	CASSLTVQGRNYGYTF
TRBV7-9	NA	NA	TRBJ2-5	TGTGCCAGCAGCAATCGACAGATCCAAGAGACCCAGTACTTC	CASSNRQIQETQYF
TRBV28	NA	NA	TRBJ1-4	TGTGCCAGCAGTTTACGAGGGTCTAATGAAAAACTGTTTTTT	CASSLRGSNEKLFF
TRBV27	TRBD1	few	TRBJ2-1	TGTGCCAGCAGATCCCCGGGACAGGGGCCAGGGGAGCAGTTCTTC	CASRSPGQGPGEQFF
TRBV2	TRBD1	once	TRBJ1-1	TGTGCCAGCCACTCATATAACAGGGGCGAAGCTTTCTTT	CASHSYNRGEAFF
TRBV7-7	NA	once	TRBJ1-6	TGTGCCAGCAGCTTTCGGACAGATTATAATTCACCCCTCCACTTT	CASSFRTDYNSPLHF
TRBV4-1	NA	NA	TRBJ1-6	TGCGCCAGCAGCCAAGGGACGCGGGATTCACCCCTCCACTTT	CASSQGTRDSPLHF
TRBV27	NA	NA	TRBJ2-1	TGTGCCAGCAGTTTACGAGGGAATGAGCAGTTCTTC	CASSLRGNEQFF
TRBV6-4	NA	NA	TRBJ2-2	TGTGCCAGCAGTGACTCGGCTAGCACCGGGGAGCTGTTTTTT	CASSDSASTGELFF
TRBV5-1	TRBD1	NA	TRBJ2-2	TGCGCCAGCAGCTTGGCCTACAGGGGGTCCACCGGGGAGCTGTTTTTT	CASSLAYRGSTGELFF
TRBV9	TRBD1	NA	TRBJ2-7	TGTGCCAGCAGCGAAACAGGGGGAAACTACGAGCAGTACTTC	CASSETGGNYEQYF
TRBV9	TRBD2	NA	TRBJ2-5	TGTGCCAGCAGCTCACCCAATCTAGCGGGAGTTTGGAGTGAGACCCAGTACTTC	CASSSPNLAGVWSETQYF
TRBV2	TRBD2	few	TRBJ2-2	TGTGCCACCGGGCGCGGGAGTCAAACCGGGGAGCTGTTTTTT	CATGRGSQTGELFF
TRBV4-2	NA	NA	TRBJ2-7	TGTGCCAGCAGCCAAAATCTTGTCGGGGTTTACGAGCAGTACTTC	CASSQNLVGVYEQYF
TRBV5-1	NA	NA	TRBJ2-1	TGCGCCAGCGCCCGTCGGGGGGGCGAGGGGGCTCGCAATGAGCAGTTCTTC	CASARRGGEGARNEQFF
TRBV19	TRBD1	NA	TRBJ1-1	TGTGCCAGTAGTTCCGGGACAGGGTTCACTGAAGCTTTCTTT	CASSSGTGFTEAFF
TRBV5-6	TRBD2	NA	TRBJ2-1	TGTGCCAGCAGCCTGGGACTAGCGGGAGGATACAATGAGCAGTTCTTC	CASSLGLAGGYNEQFF
TRBV11-2	NA	NA	TRBJ1-2	TGTGCCAGCAGCTTAGGCGCGGAACTCGGCTACACCTTC	CASSLGAELGYTF
TRBV6-4	TRBD1	few	TRBJ2-7	TGTGCCAGCAGAGATCGACAGGGTTATTACGAGCAGTACTTC	CASRDRQGYYEQYF
TRBV7-3	TRBD2	NA	TRBJ2-7	TGTGCCAGCAGCTTAACGGGAAGCAGCGGGAGCGAGCAGTACTTC	CASSLTGSSGSEQYF
TRBV9	NA	NA	TRBJ2-1	TGTGCCAGCAGCCGGGACTCGAAACACAATGAGCAGTTCTTC	CASSRDSKHNEQFF